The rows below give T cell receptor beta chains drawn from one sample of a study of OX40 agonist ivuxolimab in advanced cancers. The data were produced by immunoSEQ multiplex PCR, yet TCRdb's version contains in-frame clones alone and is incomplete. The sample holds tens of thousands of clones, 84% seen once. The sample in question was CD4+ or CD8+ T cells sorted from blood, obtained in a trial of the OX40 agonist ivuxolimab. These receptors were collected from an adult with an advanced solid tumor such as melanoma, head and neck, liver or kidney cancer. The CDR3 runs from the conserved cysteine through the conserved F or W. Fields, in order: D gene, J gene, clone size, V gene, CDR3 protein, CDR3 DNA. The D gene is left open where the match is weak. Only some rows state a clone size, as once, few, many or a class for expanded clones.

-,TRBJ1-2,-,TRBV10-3,CAISATGQSYNYGYTF,TGTGCCATCAGTGCAACCGGACAGAGCTACAACTATGGCTACACCTTC
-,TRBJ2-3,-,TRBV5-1,CASSLGRVGTDTQYF,TGCGCCAGCAGCTTGGGCAGGGTGGGCACAGATACGCAGTATTTT
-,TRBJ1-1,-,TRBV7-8,CASSARGGTEAFF,TGTGCCAGCAGCGCTCGGGGGGGAACTGAAGCTTTCTTT
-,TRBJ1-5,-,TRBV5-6,CASSSLYLGSNQPQHF,TGTGCCAGCAGCTCACTGTACCTGGGGAGCAATCAGCCCCAGCATTTT
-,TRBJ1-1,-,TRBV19,CASSIGGPSTEAFF,TGTGCCAGTAGTATCGGGGGGCCTAGCACTGAAGCTTTCTTT
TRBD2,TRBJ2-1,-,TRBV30,CAWSVLAGRVQFF,TGTGCCTGGAGTGTACTCGCGGGGAGGGTGCAGTTCTTC
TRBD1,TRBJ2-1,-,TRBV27,CASSSPGQGNNEQFF,TGTGCCAGCAGTTCGCCGGGACAGGGGAACAATGAGCAGTTCTTC
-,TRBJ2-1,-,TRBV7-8,CASSFSEGREFEQFF,TGTGCCAGCAGCTTCTCCGAAGGGCGGGAATTTGAGCAGTTCTTC
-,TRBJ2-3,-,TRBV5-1,CASSGTGYSTDTQYF,TGCGCCAGCAGCGGTACAGGGTATAGCACAGATACGCAGTATTTT
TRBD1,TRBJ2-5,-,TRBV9,CASSVDRGLETQYF,TGTGCCAGCAGCGTAGACAGGGGGCTGGAGACCCAGTACTTC
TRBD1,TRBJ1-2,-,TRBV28,CASSFGDRGHGYTF,TGTGCCAGCAGTTTCGGTGACAGGGGCCATGGCTACACCTTC
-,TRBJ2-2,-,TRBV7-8,CASSLAFYSGPGELFF,TGTGCCAGCAGCTTAGCCTTTTATTCGGGGCCCGGGGAGCTGTTTTTT
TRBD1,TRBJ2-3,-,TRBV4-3,CASSLRTGLSLLRTDTQYF,TGCGCCAGCAGCCTTCGGACAGGGTTGTCTCTGCTACGCACAGATACGCAGTATTTT
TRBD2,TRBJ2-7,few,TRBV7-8,CASSLGGEGNEQYF,TGTGCCAGCAGCTTAGGAGGGGAGGGAAACGAGCAGTACTTC
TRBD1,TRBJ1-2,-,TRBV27,CASSLFGRGTDGYTF,TGTGCCAGCAGTTTATTTGGCAGGGGGACGGATGGCTACACCTTC
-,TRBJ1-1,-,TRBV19,CASSPGNMNTEAFF,TGTGCCAGTAGCCCCGGAAATATGAACACTGAAGCTTTCTTT
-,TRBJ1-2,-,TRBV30,CAWSQANYGYTF,TGTGCCTGGAGCCAGGCTAACTATGGCTACACCTTC
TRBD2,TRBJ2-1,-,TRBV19,CASSPRGSGGAVNEQFF,TGTGCCAGTAGTCCTCGGGGTAGCGGGGGGGCGGTCAATGAGCAGTTCTTC
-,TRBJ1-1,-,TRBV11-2,CASSPLTSQEAFF,TGTGCCAGCAGCCCCCTGACGTCCCAAGAAGCTTTCTTT
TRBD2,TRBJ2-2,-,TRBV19,CASSLGVAGEPGELFF,TGTGCCAGTAGTCTCGGGGTAGCGGGGGAACCCGGGGAGCTGTTTTTT
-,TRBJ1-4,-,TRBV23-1,CASSLTGSGATNEKLFF,TGCGCCAGCAGTCTAACCGGGAGTGGGGCAACTAATGAAAAACTGTTTTTT
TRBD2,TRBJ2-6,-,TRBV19,CASSHPREGSSGANVLTF,TGTGCCAGTAGTCACCCGAGGGAGGGGAGCTCTGGGGCCAACGTCCTGACTTTC
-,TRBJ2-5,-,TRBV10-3,CAISPNGRETQYF,TGTGCCATCAGTCCCAACGGGAGAGAGACCCAGTACTTC
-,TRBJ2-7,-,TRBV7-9,CASSLRGYEQYF,TGTGCCAGCAGCTTACGAGGGTACGAGCAGTACTTC
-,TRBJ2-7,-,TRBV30,CAWSPVGLYEQYF,TGTGCCTGGAGTCCCGTGGGGCTATACGAGCAGTACTTC
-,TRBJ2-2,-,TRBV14,CASSQDTGELFF,TGTGCCAGCAGCCAAGACACCGGGGAGCTGTTTTTT
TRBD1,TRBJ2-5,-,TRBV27,CASSLVGTDEETQYF,TGTGCCAGCAGTTTAGTAGGGACAGATGAAGAGACCCAGTACTTC
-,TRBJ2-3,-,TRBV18,CASSPYGGTDTQYF,TGTGCCAGCTCACCGTATGGAGGCACAGATACGCAGTATTTT
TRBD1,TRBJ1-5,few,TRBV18,CASSPRQGAVGNQPQHF,TGTGCCAGCTCACCACGACAGGGGGCGGTCGGCAATCAGCCCCAGCATTTT
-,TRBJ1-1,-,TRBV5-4,CASTLPEGRNTEAFF,TGTGCCAGCACCCTACCAGAGGGAAGGAACACTGAAGCTTTCTTT
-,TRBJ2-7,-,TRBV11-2,CASSLATMSSYEQYF,TGTGCCAGCAGCTTAGCTACAATGAGCTCCTACGAGCAGTACTTC
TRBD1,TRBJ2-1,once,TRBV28,CASSAQGMYNEQFF,TGTGCCAGCAGTGCACAGGGGATGTACAATGAGCAGTTCTTC